This T cell receptor beta chain was captured by sequencing in a study of beta chain features in type 1 diabetes. The overall study: Over 85,000,000 sorted cells were examined across all samples. General study points: In comparison with healthy donors, patients had naive, central memory and Treg TCRB repertoires that appeared more similar. The study found moderately but significantly shorter TCRB CDR3s in all four CD4+ subsets of Type 1 diabetes patients.

The CDR3 is 15 residues long. Per the germline V gene, CDR1 is GTSNPN and CDR2 is SVGIG (reference sequence). Trimming cost V 0 bases and J 0 bases, with 9 bases left between them. This clone was picked up a small number of times. What it binds is unknown. The same CDR3 arises from other DNA sequences in this sample as well. Since all of the isolated RNA was reverse transcribed, expressed TCRB transcripts were what got sequenced. The repertoire was sequenced with immunoSEQ multiplex PCR; TCRdb's copy has only in-frame clones and lacks some. The sample contains roughly 700,000 clones, roughly 12% of which appear only once. It was via CD45RO/CCR7/CD25/CD127/CD95/CD27 that CD4+ naive, central memory, regulatory and stem cell-like memory cells were sorted.

The origin of this receptor is a man younger than 35 with type 1 diabetes. The genes are TRBV30 and TRBJ1-5; D gene ambiguous. The material sequenced was naive CD4+ T cells from blood. CDR3 bases: TGTGCCTGGAGTGTTCTTGGCTATAGCAATCAGCCCCAGCATTTT. The encoded protein is CAWSVLGYSNQPQHF.